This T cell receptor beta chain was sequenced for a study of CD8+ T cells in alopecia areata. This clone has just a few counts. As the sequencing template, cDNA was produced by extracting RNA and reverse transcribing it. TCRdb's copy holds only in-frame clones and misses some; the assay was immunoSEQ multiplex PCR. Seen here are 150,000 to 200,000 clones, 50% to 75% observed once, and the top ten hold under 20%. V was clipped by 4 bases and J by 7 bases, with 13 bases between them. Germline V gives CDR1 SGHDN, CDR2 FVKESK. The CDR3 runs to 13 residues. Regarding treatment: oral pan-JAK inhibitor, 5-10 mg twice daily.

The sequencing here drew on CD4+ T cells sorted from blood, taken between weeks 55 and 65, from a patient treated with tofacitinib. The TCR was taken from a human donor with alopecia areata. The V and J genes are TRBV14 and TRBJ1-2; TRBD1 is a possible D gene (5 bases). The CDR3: CASSPPTRGGYTF. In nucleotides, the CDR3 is TGTGCCAGCAGCCCACCGACGAGGGGTGGCTACACCTTC.